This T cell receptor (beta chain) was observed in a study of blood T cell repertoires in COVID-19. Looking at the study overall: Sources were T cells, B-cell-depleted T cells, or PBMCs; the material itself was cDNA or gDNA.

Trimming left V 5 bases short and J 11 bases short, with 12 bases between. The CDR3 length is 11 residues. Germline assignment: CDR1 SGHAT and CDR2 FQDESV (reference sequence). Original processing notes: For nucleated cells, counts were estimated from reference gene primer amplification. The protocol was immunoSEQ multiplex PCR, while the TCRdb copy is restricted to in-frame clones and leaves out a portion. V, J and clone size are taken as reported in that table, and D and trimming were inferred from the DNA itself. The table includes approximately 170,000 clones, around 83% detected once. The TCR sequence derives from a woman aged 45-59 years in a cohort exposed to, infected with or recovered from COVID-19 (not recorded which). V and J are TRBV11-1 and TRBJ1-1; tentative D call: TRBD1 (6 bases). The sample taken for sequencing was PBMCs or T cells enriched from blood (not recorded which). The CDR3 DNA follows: TGTGCCAGCAGCGCCCAGGGGCACGCTTTCTTT. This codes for CASSAQGHAFF.